Below, 28 T cell receptor beta chains from the same sample are listed, as sequenced in a study of Graves' ophthalmopathy and Graves' hyperthyroidism. Amplified material comprised TCR beta CDR3 regions derived from RNA transcripts. Amplification began with first-round RT-PCR using HTBI primers, then second-round multiplex PCR was performed. From the multiplex PCR reads, TCRdb called clonotypes with MiXCR, one entry per CDR3 protein. The sample contains 650,000 to 800,000 distinct CDR3 sequences, 35% to 45% of which appear only once. Material for sequencing was peripheral blood. These receptors were collected from an adult man with Graves' ophthalmopathy.

The rearrangement joins TRBV10-3 to TRBJ2-5, with 7 bases identical to TRBD2. The CDR3 sequence is 15 residues long. From germline, CDR1 is ENHRY and CDR2 SYGVKD. V was pared by 3 bases and J by 7 bases, with 11 bases of the junction left unmatched. CDR3 residues: CAISDIPDPGGTQYF. In nucleotides, the CDR3 is TGTGCCATCAGTGACATACCGGACCCGGGGGGGACCCAGTACTTC.

In its sample, this clonotype was seen many times. This chain joins TRBV24-1 and TRBJ2-2; possible D gene TRBD1, 6 bases. This CDR3 region has 15 residues. Trimming cost V 7 bases and J 5 bases, with 16 bases left between them. CDR1 KGHDR and CDR2 SFDVKD come from the germline V gene. CDR3 sequence (DNA): TGTGCCACCAGCCTGACAGGACCTCGAACCGGGGAGCTGTTTTTT. Protein sequence: CATSLTGPRTGELFF.

This clonotype has a handful of counts. The junction and the germline gene differ at one end; a read error may be behind it. This chain links TRBV9 with TRBJ2-5, with 12 bases lining up with TRBD2. Germline-derived CDR1 and CDR2 are SGDLS and YYNGEE. The CDR3 consists of 17 residues. This chain's CDR3 is CASSQSISLAGGSPASF. CDR3 in DNA: TGTGCCAGCAGCCAATCTATCAGTCTAGCGGGGGGGTCGCCCGCCTCCTTC. Drawing the rest from reference TRBV9 and TRBJ2-5, the complete variable domain is DSGVTQTPKHLITATGQRVTLRCSPRSGDLSVYWYQQSLDQGLQFLIQYYNGEERAKGNILERFSAQQFPDLHSELNLSSLELGDSALYFCASSQSISLAGGSPASFGPGTRLLVL.

V usage is TRBV9 and J usage is TRBJ1-2, with TRBD1 as a possible D gene (6 bases). The germline V gene has CDR1 SGDLS and CDR2 YYNGEE. The CDR3 length is 11 residues. Trimming left V 0 bases short and J 12 bases short, with 9 bases between. CDR3 nucleotide sequence: TGTGCCAGCAGCGTAGCGAGGGACAACACCTTC. Translating it yields CASSVARDNTF.

The table lists this clonotype with many counts. The J gene is TRBJ2-7, the V gene TRBV7-8; 11 bases are shared with TRBD2. CDR3 size: 15 residues. The trim removed 1 base at V and 6 bases at J, leaving 5 bases unmatched. Germline V gene data show CDR1 as SGHVS and CDR2 as FQNEAQ. In DNA form, the CDR3 reads TGTGCCAGCAGCTTAGGGACTAGCGGGTGGTCCGAGCAGTACTTC. This encodes CASSLGTSGWSEQYF.

This clonotype was observed at least ten times. The genes are TRBV7-8 and TRBJ1-5; 7 positions match TRBD1. This CDR3 comprises 15 residues. CDR1 is SGHVS, CDR2 FQNEAQ, per germline. Losses at the gene ends were 4 bases for V and 3 bases for J; bases not matched to a gene: 6. CDR3 sequence reads: CASSSTGQSNQPQHF. The CDR3, as DNA: TGTGCCAGCAGCTCGACGGGACAGTCCAATCAGCCCCAGCATTTT.

This sequence joins TRBV10-3 and TRBJ2-6; D assignment may be TRBD1 or TRBD2 (5 bases each). The CDR3 contains 15 residues. The germline CDR1 and CDR2 sequences are ENHRY and SYGVKD. The V and J ends lost 6 bases and 0 bases respectively, with 9 bases between them. The CDR3 spells CAIRGRHSGANVLTF. The CDR3, as DNA: TGTGCCATCAGGGGACGCCACTCTGGGGCCAACGTCCTGACTTTC.

The chain has TRBV25-1 and TRBJ1-2; no clear D gene. Germline V gene data show CDR1 as MGHDK and CDR2 as SYGVNS. The CDR3 spans 12 residues. Between the trimmed V and J ends, which lost 4 bases and 6 bases, there was a span of 9 bases. The CDR3 is CASSATVHGYTF. The CDR3 DNA reads as TGTGCCAGCAGTGCGACCGTCCATGGCTACACCTTC.

This clonotype occurred many times. V is TRBV10-3 and J is TRBJ2-7; 7 bases are a match to TRBD2. Germline CDR1 ENHRY, CDR2 SYGVKD. The J segment lost 5 bases and the V segment lost 6 bases, leaving 10 bases of the junction unmatched. The CDR3 is made up of 14 amino acids. The CDR3 DNA sequence: TGTGCCATCAGCCGTTCCGCGGGAGCCCACGAGCAGTACTTC. It translates to CAISRSAGAHEQYF.

This clonotype appeared a few times. V and J are TRBV29-1 and TRBJ2-1; the D is unclear. This CDR3 comprises 12 residues. V lost 2 bases and J 7 bases, leaving 9 bases between the germline ends. Germline CDR1 and CDR2: SQVTM and ANQGSEA. CDR3 residues: CSVERAINEQFF. The CDR3 region has the DNA TGCAGCGTTGAAAGGGCCATAAATGAGCAGTTCTTC.

This clonotype was observed a handful of times. The chain joins TRBV27 to TRBJ2-5; D possibly matches TRBD1 or TRBD2 (5 bases each). This CDR3 contains 14 residues. The V end lost 8 bases, the J end lost 2 bases, and 15 bases lay between the germline ends. Germline V lookup: CDR1 MNHEY, CDR2 SMNVEV (reference sequence). Written as DNA, the CDR3 is TGTGCCAGCCAACCGGGACGGGATCAAGAGACCCAGTACTTC. This translates into CASQPGRDQETQYF.

There are many counts of this clonotype. This chain joins TRBV7-9 and TRBJ1-1; 9 nucleotides line up with TRBD1. Germline V gene sequence: CDR1 SEHNR, CDR2 FQNEAQ (reference sequence). V dropped 5 bases and J dropped 4; count of bases not matched to a gene: 5. The CDR3 covers 14 residues. CDR3 coding DNA: TGTGCCAGCAGCGTAGGGACAGGGTTCACTGAAGCTTTCTTT. Translating gives CASSVGTGFTEAFF.

To note about this clonotype: One end of the junction fails to match germline, which may point to a read error. The rearrangement uses TRBV7-9 and TRBJ2-5, with D perhaps matching TRBD2 (8 bases). CDR3 length equals 12 residues. The germline V gene encodes CDR1 SEHNR and CDR2 FQNEAQ (reference sequence). The CDR3 loop reads CASRPARGGQNF. CDR3 in DNA: TGTGCCAGCAGGCCCGCCCGGGGGGGACAGAACTTC.

The table lists this clonotype with many counts. Germline is not matched at one junction end, which may reflect a read error. The chain has TRBV7-7 and TRBJ2-2; D could derive from TRBD1 or TRBD2 (5 bases each). CDR1 is SSHAT, CDR2 FNYEAQ, per germline (reference sequence). There are 15 residues in the CDR3. This CDR3 reads CASSANAGAPGELFF. The CDR3 DNA sequence: TGTGCTAGCAGCGCCAACGCCGGGGCGCCCGGGGAGCTGTTTTTT.

This clonotype was counted at least ten times. This chain uses TRBV10-3 with TRBJ1-2, with TRBD1 identical over 7 bases. The CDR3 is 14 residues long. In germline, CDR1 is ENHRY, CDR2 SYGVKD. Trimming cost V 10 bases and J 1 base; bases outside gene matches: 9. The CDR3 region has the DNA TGTGCCAGCAGGACAGGACAGTATAACTATGGCTACACCTTC. Protein product: CASRTGQYNYGYTF.

This clonotype has more than one count but fewer than ten. The rearrangement uses TRBV6-2 or TRBV6-3 and TRBJ2-5; 7 bases fit TRBD2. CDR1 is MNHEY and CDR2 is SVGEGT in the germline V gene. The CDR3 length is 15 residues. Unmatched junction bases numbered 10, after V lost 8 bases and J lost 1 base. CDR3 residues: CASLSSLAAQETQYF. The CDR3, as DNA: TGTGCCAGCTTATCTTCCCTAGCGGCCCAAGAGACCCAGTACTTC.

In this sample, this clonotype turned up many times. The rearrangement links TRBV7-9 to TRBJ1-2, with 10 positions matching TRBD1. This CDR3 is 16 amino acids long. Germline V CDR1 and CDR2: SEHNR, FQNEAQ (reference sequence). V shed 7 bases and J 3 bases; nucleotides not matched to a gene: 11. CDR3 residues: CASNRFWDRGDYGYTF. The CDR3 nucleotides read TGTGCCAGCAACCGCTTCTGGGACAGGGGTGACTATGGCTACACCTTC.

The rearrangement uses TRBV6-5 and TRBJ1-1, with TRBD1 matching over 8 bases. Per the germline V gene, CDR1 is MNHEY and CDR2 is SVGAGI. The trim removed 5 bases at V and 3 bases at J, leaving 5 bases unmatched. This CDR3 region has 14 residues. The CDR3 reads CASSGQGGDTEAFF. The CDR3 coding sequence is TGTGCCAGCAGTGGACAGGGCGGGGACACTGAAGCTTTCTTT.

This chain joins TRBV10-2 and TRBJ2-7; possible D gene TRBD1, 5 bases. The CDR3 sequence is 15 residues long. Deletions cut 6 bases from V and 4 bases from J, with 19 bases between. The germline CDR1 and CDR2 sequences are WSHSY and SAAADI. CDR3 residues: CASSLEGAQPYEQYF. The CDR3 DNA follows: TGCGCCAGCAGCCTAGAAGGGGCCCAGCCATACGAGCAGTACTTC.

The chain couples TRBV25-1 to TRBJ1-3, with TRBD1 as a possible D gene (6 bases). This CDR3 is built from 14 residues. The germline V gene has CDR1 MGHDK and CDR2 SYGVNS. Trimming pared 1 base from V and 7 bases from J, leaving 11 bases between. The CDR3 region is CASSESAGANTIYF. The CDR3 region has the DNA TGTGCCAGCAGTGAATCGGCAGGGGCGAACACCATATATTTT.

The chain recombines TRBV20-1 with TRBJ2-3; 7 nucleotides match TRBD1. J gave up 4 bases and V 1 base, and 11 bases lay outside the gene matches. This CDR3 comprises 16 residues. Germline-derived CDR1 and CDR2 are DFQATT and SNEGSKA (reference sequence). The CDR3 DNA sequence: TGCAGTGCTAGAGCGCAGGGACAGTCAAGGGCAGATACGCAGTATTTT. Protein sequence: CSARAQGQSRADTQYF.

This clonotype was seen at least ten times. The V call is TRBV11-3, the J call TRBJ2-7; D remains unclear. The CDR3 spans 13 residues. Germline V gene sequence: CDR1 SGHNT, CDR2 YENEEA. V was clipped by 1 base and J by 4 bases, with 8 bases between them. CDR3 protein: CASSLAPRYEQYF. CDR3 coding DNA: TGTGCCAGCAGCTTAGCTCCCCGTTACGAGCAGTACTTC.

A note on this clonotype: With a much larger clone just one base away, this may be a read error. The chain carries TRBV12-3 or TRBV12-4 and TRBJ1-3, with unresolved D. V lost 7 bases and J lost 0, with 10 bases in between. The CDR3 contains 14 residues. The CDR3 spells CASMSTSSGNTIYF. CDR3 DNA: TGTGCCAGCATGAGCACCAGCTCTGGAAACACCATATATTTT.

This clonotype was seen more than once but under ten times. The rearrangement links TRBV11-2 to TRBJ2-7; D might be TRBD2 (5 bases). Trimming shortened V by 4 bases and J by 0 bases, and 10 bases separated the two germline ends. The CDR3 has 14 amino acids. CDR1 SGHAT and CDR2 FQNNGV come from the germline V gene. CDR3: CASSSGLDSYEQYF. The DNA for the CDR3 is TGTGCCAGCAGCTCCGGACTTGACTCCTACGAGCAGTACTTC.

The chain carries TRBV12-3 or TRBV12-4 and TRBJ2-7, with D perhaps TRBD2 (6 bases). CDR3 size: 14 residues. Deletions cut 4 bases from V and 6 bases from J, with 16 bases between. CDR3 coding DNA: TGTGCCAGCAGTTCCCAGGCGGGGCTGCGCGAGCAGTACTTC. It specifies CASSSQAGLREQYF.

This chain connects TRBV29-1 to TRBJ1-4; 7 positions match TRBD1. The CDR3 totals 13 residues. Germline loops: CDR1 SQVTM, CDR2 ANQGSEA. The CDR3 DNA follows: TGCAGTGCTAAACCACAGGGGAATGAAAAACTGTTTTTT. Encoded protein: CSAKPQGNEKLFF.

To note about this clonotype: The junction does not match germline at one end; this may be a read error. The rearrangement joins TRBV7-9 to TRBJ1-4; D is unresolved. CDR3 length: 14 amino acids. Germline CDR1 reads SEHNR; CDR2 reads FQNEAQ (reference sequence). CDR3 residues: CAGSLGPTNEKLFF. The CDR3 DNA follows: TGTGCCGGCAGCTTAGGCCCAACTAATGAAAAACTGTTCTTT.

Regarding this clonotype: A much more abundant neighbour one base away suggests this may be a read error. The chain uses TRBV5-1 and TRBJ2-7; 9 positions agree with TRBD2. The CDR3 runs 15 residues. Germline CDR1 and CDR2: SGHRS and YFSETQ. The DNA of the CDR3 is TGCGCCAGCAGCTTGGGACTAGCGGAAGACTACGAGCAGTGCTTC. It is translated as CASSLGLAEDYEQCF.